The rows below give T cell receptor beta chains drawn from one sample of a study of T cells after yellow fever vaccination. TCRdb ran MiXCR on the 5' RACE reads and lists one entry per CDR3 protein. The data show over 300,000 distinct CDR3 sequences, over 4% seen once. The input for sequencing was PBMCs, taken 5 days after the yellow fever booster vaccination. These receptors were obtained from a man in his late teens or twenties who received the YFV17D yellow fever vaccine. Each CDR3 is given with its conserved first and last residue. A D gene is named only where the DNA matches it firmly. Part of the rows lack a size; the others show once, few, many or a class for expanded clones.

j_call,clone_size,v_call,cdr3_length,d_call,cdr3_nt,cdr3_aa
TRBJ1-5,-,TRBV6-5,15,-,TGTGCCAGCAGCCGTTGGGGAGATGGGAATCAGCCCCAGCATTTT,CASSRWGDGNQPQHF
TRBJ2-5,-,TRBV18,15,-,TGTGCCAGCTCACCTATCCGCAGGGGCTGGGAGACCCAGTACTTC,CASSPIRRGWETQYF
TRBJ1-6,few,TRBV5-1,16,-,TGCGCCAGCAGTCCCTTTCTGCGGGCCGCCGATTCACCCCTCCACTTT,CASSPFLRAADSPLHF
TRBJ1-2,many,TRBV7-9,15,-,TGTGCCAGCAGCCCCGGGGACTCCGGGAGTTATGGCTACACCTTC,CASSPGDSGSYGYTF
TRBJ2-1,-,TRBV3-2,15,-,TGTGCCAGCAGTCCGAGCGGGGGGGACTACAATGAGCAGTTCTTC,CASSPSGGDYNEQFF
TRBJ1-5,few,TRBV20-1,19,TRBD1,TGCAGTGCTAGAGAGCCCCCCGGACAGGGGGGAGGGAGCAATCAGCCCCAGCATTTT,CSAREPPGQGGGSNQPQHF
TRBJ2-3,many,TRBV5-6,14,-,TGTGCCAGCAGCTCCCGGGTAGGGGCAGATACGCAGTATTTT,CASSSRVGADTQYF
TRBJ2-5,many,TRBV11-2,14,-,TGTGCCAGCAGCGGTATTAGCAGCCAAGAGACCCAGTACTTC,CASSGISSQETQYF
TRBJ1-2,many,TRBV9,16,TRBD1,TGTGCCAGCAGCGTAGACCCACAGGGGCCTCGACCTGGCTACACCTTC,CASSVDPQGPRPGYTF
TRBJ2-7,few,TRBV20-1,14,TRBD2,TGCAGTGCTAGACGAGGGGCGGGAGGCTACGAGCAGTACTTC,CSARRGAGGYEQYF
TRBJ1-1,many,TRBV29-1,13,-,TGCAGCTTTAATAGGAATATGGACACTGAAGCTTTCTTT,CSFNRNMDTEAFF
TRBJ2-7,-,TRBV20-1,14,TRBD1,TGCAGTGCTAGAACCGACAGGGGCTCCTACGAGCAGTACTTC,CSARTDRGSYEQYF
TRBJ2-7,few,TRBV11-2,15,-,TGTGCCAGCAGCCTCTCGGGGGCGGAGGCATACGAGCAGTACTTC,CASSLSGAEAYEQYF
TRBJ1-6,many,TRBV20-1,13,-,TGCAGTGCTTTCAGACAGCCTAATTCACCCCTCCACTTT,CSAFRQPNSPLHF
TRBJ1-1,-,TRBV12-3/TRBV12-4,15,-,TGTGCCAGCAGTTTAGGGCAGGGGATGGACACTGAAGCTTTCTTT,CASSLGQGMDTEAFF
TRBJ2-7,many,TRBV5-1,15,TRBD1,TGCGCCAGCAGCCCAATCGGGACAGGAACGATCGTGCAGTACTTC,CASSPIGTGTIVQYF
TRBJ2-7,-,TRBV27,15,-,TGTGCCAGCAGTCCCTCCGGGGGCGCGGATGTCGAGCAGTACTTC,CASSPSGGADVEQYF
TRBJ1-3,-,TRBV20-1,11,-,TGCAGTGCTGAGGGTGGAAACACCATATATTTT,CSAEGGNTIYF
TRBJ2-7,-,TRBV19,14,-,TGTGCCAGTAGTATCCGCCAGGGGATCTACGAGCAGTACTTC,CASSIRQGIYEQYF
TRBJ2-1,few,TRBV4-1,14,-,TGCGCCAGCAGCCAACTCCTCTTCGAGCATGAGCAGTTCTTC,CASSQLLFEHEQFF
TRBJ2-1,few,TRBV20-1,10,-,TGCAGTGCCAATGACAATGAGCAGTTCTTC,CSANDNEQFF
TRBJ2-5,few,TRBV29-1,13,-,TGCAGCGTTGTGCCCAGGGACCAAGAGACCCAGTACTTC,CSVVPRDQETQYF
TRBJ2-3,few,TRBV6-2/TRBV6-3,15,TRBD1,TGTGCCAGCAGTCACAGACAGGGGATCACAGATACGCAGTATTTT,CASSHRQGITDTQYF
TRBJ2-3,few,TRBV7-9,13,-,TGTGCCAGCAGCTTTACCATTGGAGATACGCAGTATTTT,CASSFTIGDTQYF
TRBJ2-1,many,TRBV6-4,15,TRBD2,TGTGCCAGCAGTGAAGGCCTAGCGGGGAACAATGAGCAGTTCTTC,CASSEGLAGNNEQFF
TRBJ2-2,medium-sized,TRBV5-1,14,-,TGCGCCAGCAGCTTAGGGACTAACACCGGGGAGCTGTTTTTT,CASSLGTNTGELFF
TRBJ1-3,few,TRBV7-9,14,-,TGTGCCAGCAGCTTCGCCGGACAGCGCAACACCATATATTTT,CASSFAGQRNTIYF
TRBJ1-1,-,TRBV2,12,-,TGTGCCAGCAGTGTAGGGGGAATTGAAGCTTTCTTT,CASSVGGIEAFF
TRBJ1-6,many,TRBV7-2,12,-,TGTGCCAGCAGGCGAATGGGTTCACCCCTCCACTTT,CASRRMGSPLHF
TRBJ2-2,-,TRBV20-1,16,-,TGCAGTGCTAGAGATTCGGCAGGGGTTTACACCGGGGAGCTGTTTTTT,CSARDSAGVYTGELFF
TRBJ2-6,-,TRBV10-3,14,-,TGTGCCATCAAGGGAAGCTCTGGGGCCAACGTCCTGACTTTC,CAIKGSSGANVLTF
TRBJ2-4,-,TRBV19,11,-,TGTGCCAGTGGGTTGTTCGGCATTCAGTACTTC,CASGLFGIQYF
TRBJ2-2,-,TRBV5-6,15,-,TGTGCCAGCAGCTTCGGCGCCCGTAACACCGGGGAGCTGTTTTTT,CASSFGARNTGELFF
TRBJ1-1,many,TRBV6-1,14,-,TGTGCCGCTATACGGGGGGGGCAGAACACTGAAGCTTTCTTT,CAAIRGGQNTEAFF
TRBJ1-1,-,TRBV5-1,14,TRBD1,TGCGCCAGCAGCCTACAGGGGGACGGCACTGAAGCTTTCTTT,CASSLQGDGTEAFF
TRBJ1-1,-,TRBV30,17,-,TGTGCCTGGAAGAGGCCGACAGCACTCTTACCGAACACTGAAGCTTTCTTT,CAWKRPTALLPNTEAFF
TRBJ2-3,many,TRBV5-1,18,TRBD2,TGCGCCAGCAGCTTGAAGGGACTAGCGGGGGGATTCACAGATACGCAGTATTTT,CASSLKGLAGGFTDTQYF
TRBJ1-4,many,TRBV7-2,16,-,TGTGCCAGCAGCCACGGGACAATTACAACTAATGAAAAACTGTTTTTT,CASSHGTITTNEKLFF
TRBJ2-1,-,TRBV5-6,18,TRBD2,TGTGCCAGCAGCTCCCAACTAGCGGGGGCGCTACGGGTCAATGAGCAGTTCTTC,CASSSQLAGALRVNEQFF
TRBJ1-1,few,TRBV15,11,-,TGTGCCACCGATGGGGGGGTGGAAGCTTTCTTT,CATDGGVEAFF
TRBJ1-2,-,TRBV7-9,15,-,TGTGCCAGCACTCTCGGTCCCGATGCTGGCTATGGCTACACCTTC,CASTLGPDAGYGYTF
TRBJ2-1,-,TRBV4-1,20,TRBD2,TGCGCCAGCAGCCAAGTCCGGACTAGCGGGGGGCTTAGCTCCTACAATGAGCAGTTCTTC,CASSQVRTSGGLSSYNEQFF
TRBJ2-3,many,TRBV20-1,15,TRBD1,TGCAGTCCCCTGGGAGGGACAGGGGGAGAAGATACGCAGTATTTT,CSPLGGTGGEDTQYF
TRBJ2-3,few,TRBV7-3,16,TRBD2,TGTGCCAGCAGTTATCAAGGGACTAGCGGGGCAGATACGCAGTATTTT,CASSYQGTSGADTQYF
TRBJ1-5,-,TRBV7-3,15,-,TGTGCCAGCAGCCACCCGAGGCCTAGCAATCAGCCCCAGCATTTT,CASSHPRPSNQPQHF
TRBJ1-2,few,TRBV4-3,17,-,TGCGCCAGCAGCCCAGACCCGGCCCCCTCTACTAACTATGGCTACACCTTC,CASSPDPAPSTNYGYTF
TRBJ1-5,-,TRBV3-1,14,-,TGTGCCAGCAGCCATAGTACTGGAAATCAGCCCCAGCATTTT,CASSHSTGNQPQHF
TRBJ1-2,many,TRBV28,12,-,TGTGCCAGCAGTCTGGAGGACTATGGCTACACCTTC,CASSLEDYGYTF
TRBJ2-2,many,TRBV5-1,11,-,TGCGCCAGCAGCTTGGAAGGGGAGCTGTTTTTT,CASSLEGELFF
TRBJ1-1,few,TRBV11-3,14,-,TGTGCCAGCAGCACCCGGGCCGGGAACACTGAAGCTTTCTTT,CASSTRAGNTEAFF
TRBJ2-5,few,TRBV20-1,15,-,TGCAGTGCTAGATCCTATACAGGGATCCAAGAGACCCAGTACTTC,CSARSYTGIQETQYF
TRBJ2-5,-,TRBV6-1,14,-,TGTGCCAGCAGTGGGGGCGGGGCCCAAGAGACCCAGTACTTC,CASSGGGAQETQYF
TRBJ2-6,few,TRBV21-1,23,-,TGTGCCAGCAGTTCTGGGTTGACCACTCCACGGGCCCCGAGGAGGTCTGGGGCCAACGTCCTGACTTTC,CASSSGLTTPRAPRRSGANVLTF
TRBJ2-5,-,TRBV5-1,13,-,TGCGCCAGCACCCGGGACACCCAAGAGACCCAGTACTTC,CASTRDTQETQYF